The 9 T cell receptor beta chains reported below all come from one sample, sequenced in a study of T-cell memory formation after mild COVID-19. TCRdb independently ran MiXCR on the 5' RACE reads; one entry per CDR3 protein. The table lists 190,000 or so distinct CDR3 sequences, roughly 10% of them singletons, with roughly 3% in the top ten. The sequencing input was PBMCs or a T cell subset sorted from them (not recorded which). The receptors originated from a man between 18 and 29 years old who had mild COVID-19 (a few samples of this study predate the infection). Cell type and time point are not known.

V and J are TRBV4-1 and TRBJ2-5; 7 nucleotides agree with TRBD2. Losses at the gene ends were 0 bases for V and 1 base for J; bases not matched to a gene: 2. The CDR3 totals 15 residues. Germline V gene lookup returns CDR1 MGHRA and CDR2 YSYEKL. CDR3 nucleotides: TGCGCCAGCAGCCAAGAGGGACTACGCCAAGAGACCCAGTACTTC. Translated, it gives CASSQEGLRQETQYF.

The chain has TRBV11-2 and TRBJ2-5; 8 positions match TRBD2. This CDR3 comprises 16 residues. Germline V lookup: CDR1 SGHAT, CDR2 FQNNGV. The V segment lost 0 bases and the J segment 4 bases; nucleotides outside the gene matches: 7. CDR3: CASSLDRGGLRETQYF. The CDR3 coding sequence is TGTGCCAGCAGCTTAGACCGGGGGGGCCTTAGAGAGACCCAGTACTTC.

This rearrangement joins TRBV2 to TRBJ2-7, with D unclear. Germline assignment: CDR1 SNHLY and CDR2 FYNNEI. Trimming pared 2 bases from V and 5 bases from J, leaving 10 bases between. The CDR3 runs 13 residues. Here the CDR3 DNA reads TGTGCCAGCAGTGAAATAGTTCAGCACGAGCAGTACTTC. This translates into CASSEIVQHEQYF.

Only a few counts were recorded for this clonotype. The chain carries TRBV20-1 and TRBJ2-3; D remains unclear. Looked up from germline, CDR1 is DFQATT and CDR2 is SNEGSKA (reference sequence). V lost 2 bases to trimming and J lost 7 bases, with 10 bases between them. The CDR3 covers 12 residues. The CDR3, as DNA: TGCAGTGCTAGACCACCGGGCTATACGCAGTATTTT. Residues: CSARPPGYTQYF.

This clonotype was picked up a small number of times. The gene calls are TRBV7-8 and TRBJ2-2; a possible D gene is TRBD1 (6 bases). CDR1 is SGHVS and CDR2 is FQNEAQ in the germline V gene. This CDR3 is built from 15 residues. Between the trimmed V and J ends, which lost 0 bases and 3 bases, there was a span of 8 bases. CDR3 DNA sequence: TGTGCCAGCAGCTTAGCACGGACAGACACCGGGGAGCTGTTTTTT. This sequence encodes CASSLARTDTGELFF.

In DNA form, the CDR3 reads TGTGCCAGCTCACCTGACAGCTCCTACGAGCAGTACTTC. It yields the protein CASSPDSSYEQYF. The V call is TRBV18, the J call TRBJ2-7; D is perhaps TRBD1 (5 bases). This CDR3 is 13 amino acids long. The germline CDR1 and CDR2 sequences are KGHSH and LQKENI. V lost 3 bases and J 0 bases, leaving 6 bases between the germline ends.

This clonotype has more than one count but fewer than ten. The chain recombines TRBV10-3 with TRBJ1-1, with 8 bases that match TRBD1. V shed 10 bases, J shed 5 bases, and the junction held 12 bases outside the gene matches. The germline CDR1 and CDR2 sequences are ENHRY and SYGVKD. The length of the CDR3 is 14 residues. The CDR3 sequence: CATHRDRPVTEAFF. The CDR3 coding sequence is TGTGCCACTCACCGGGACAGGCCAGTTACTGAAGCTTTCTTT.

The rearrangement joins TRBV7-9 to TRBJ2-3; 7 positions match TRBD2. Germline V gene data show CDR1 as SEHNR and CDR2 as FQNEAQ (reference sequence). Trimming took 3 bases from V and 5 from J; bases not matched to a gene: 14. This CDR3 comprises 17 residues. This CDR3 is CASSFGTTSPGGDTQYF. DNA for the CDR3: TGTGCCAGCAGCTTCGGGACGACTAGCCCGGGTGGAGATACGCAGTATTTT.

This clonotype was counted only a few times. This sequence joins TRBV23-1 and TRBJ1-1; D remains ambiguous. TRBV23-1 is an open reading frame whose function is uncertain. The V gene lost 4 bases and the J gene lost 0 bases, with 3 bases spanning the gap. The CDR3 is 12 amino acids. The CDR3 here is CASSRLNTEAFF. CDR3 nucleotides: TGCGCCAGCAGTCGGCTGAACACTGAAGCTTTCTTT.